What follows is one T cell receptor (beta chain) and its context. This CDR3 is also generated by other DNA sequences in the sample. The length of the CDR3 is 11 residues. CDR1 and CDR2 (germline): MDHEN, SYDVKM. Trimming stripped 6 bases from V and 2 bases from J, with 4 bases between. This sample is part of a study of blood T cell repertoires in COVID-19. Original processing methods: Reference gene primer amplification in the assay estimated nucleated cell counts. The repertoire was sequenced with immunoSEQ multiplex PCR; TCRdb's copy has only in-frame clones and lacks some. D and trimming were read from the DNA, whereas the V and J calls and clone size are those reported in that table. The sample includes around 250,000 clones, 85% to 90% seen only once; the top ten take roughly 4.3%. Adults between roughly 18 and 89 years of age took part from some 25 US areas.

The receptor was isolated from a woman in her twenties or thirties with acute COVID-19. Sequencing input: PBMCs or T cells enriched from blood (not recorded which). The rearrangement uses TRBV28 and TRBJ1-1, with D unclear. The CDR3 sequence: CASSVNTEAFF. In nucleotides, the CDR3 is TGTGCCAGCAGCGTAAACACTGAAGCTTTCTTT.